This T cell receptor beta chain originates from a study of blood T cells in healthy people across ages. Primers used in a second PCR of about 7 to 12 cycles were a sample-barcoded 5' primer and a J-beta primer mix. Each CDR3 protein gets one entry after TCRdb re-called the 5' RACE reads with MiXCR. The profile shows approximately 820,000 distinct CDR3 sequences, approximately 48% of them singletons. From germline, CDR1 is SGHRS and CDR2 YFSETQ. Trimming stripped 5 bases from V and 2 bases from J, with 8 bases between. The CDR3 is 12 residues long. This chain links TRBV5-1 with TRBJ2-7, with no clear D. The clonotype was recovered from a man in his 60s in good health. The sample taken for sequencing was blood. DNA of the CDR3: TGCGCCAGCAGGGACGGAGCCTACGAGCAGTACTTC. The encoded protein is CASRDGAYEQYF.